This T cell receptor (beta chain) came from a study of T cells in Graves' hyperthyroidism and ophthalmopathy. As for this clonotype: The antigen is unknown. The CDR3 carries no conserved terminal phenylalanine or tryptophan, so it likely arises from a read error.

TCR beta CDR3 sequences were amplified from RNA transcripts. TCR CDR3 underwent first-round RT-PCR with the HTBI primer set. TCRdb independently ran MiXCR on the multiplex PCR reads; one entry per CDR3 protein. This table holds about 360,000 distinct CDR3 sequences, 15% to 20% found once. The V end was cut by 5 bases, the J end by 5 bases, with 15 bases between. Germline CDR1 is DFQATT and CDR2 is SNEGSKA (reference sequence). The CDR3 covers 13 residues. Study results and caveats: Most thyroid clonotypes expanded above 0.001 were also detected in blood.

Specimen: blood. This chain links TRBV20-1 with TRBJ1-1; D might be TRBD1 (5 bases). The sequence was collected from a young woman with Graves' hyperthyroidism. The CDR3: CSAALERGTEAFV. CDR3 DNA sequence: TGCAGTGCTGCTTTGGAGCGGGGGACTGAAGCTTTCGTT.